This T cell receptor beta chain was sequenced during a study of beta chain features in type 1 diabetes. Turning to this clone: Its antigen is undetermined.

The study, taken as a whole, reports: Significant though moderate, a shortening of TCRB CDR3s appeared in all four CD4+ subsets of Type 1 diabetes patients.

The authors reverse transcribed all of the isolated RNA, so sequencing captured expressed TCRB transcripts. Method: immunoSEQ multiplex PCR; TCRdb's copy keeps in-frame clones and lacks some. Here the sample spans 250,000 to 300,000 clones, approximately 24% being singletons. Germline trimming cut 4 bases from V and 0 bases from J; bases unmatched to any gene: 9. The length of the CDR3 is 18 residues. Germline V gene lookup returns CDR1 MGHRA and CDR2 YSYEKL. This sequence joins TRBV4-1 and TRBJ2-6, with 7 nucleotides matching TRBD1. The TCR was taken from a woman aged 25 to 39 with type 1 diabetes. Sequenced input: naive CD4+ T cells from blood. The CDR3 loop is CASSPTGVGSSGANVLTF. CDR3 DNA sequence: TGCGCCAGCAGCCCCACAGGGGTGGGCTCCTCTGGGGCCAACGTCCTGACTTTC.